This TCR beta chain originates from a study of early T cells in non-severe SARS-CoV-2 infection (dated by TCRdb to the early 2020s). Concerning the study at large: TCR sequencing used bulk RNA from unsorted whole blood, so alpha and beta chains could not be paired. What the research found in general, with its limitations: VDJdb matching was skewed toward anti-spike CD8 responses, so virus-specific expansions were likely underestimated and private and CD4 specificities were missed.

A case-control design nested within a healthcare worker cohort in London, UK, was used, with weekly nasopharyngeal swab PCR tests and blood sampling performed. Healthcare workers were enrolled in the week of the UK lockdown, from 23 to 31 March 2020, and were followed every week for up to roughly 15 weeks. Libraries were made using 5' RACE. These reads were obtained on a NextSeq 500. The TCR library protocol attached unique molecular identifiers to individual cDNA molecules to correct for sequencing error and PCR bias. Both TCR alpha and beta chains were sequenced, and tight co-correlation was observed between alpha and beta sequence abundances in each sample. Per the source publication's procedure: Decombinator V4 was used to annotate the V gene, J gene and CDR3 of the TCR sequences. TCRs were defined as expanded if a significant change between any two time points was detected under a Poisson model with p below 0.0001. TCR abundances were normalised to the total number of TCRs sequenced per sample and expressed as counts per million. TRAV1-2 paired with TRAJ12, TRAJ20 or TRAJ33 defined MAIT TCRs, while TRAV10 paired with TRAJ18 defined iNKT TCRs. A search of VDJdb, accessed on 1 November 2021, was run for TCRs annotated to CMV, EBV and SARS-CoV-2, with TCRs annotated for multiple antigens excluded. The raw public data were reprocessed by TCRdb itself: fastp quality trimming at Q25, MiXCR clonotype calling, in-frame beta chains only. Rows are unified per CDR3 protein, each entry keeping the most common DNA and genes. These V and J calls originate from TCRdb's pipeline instead of the authors' own analysis. The table for this sample lists around 82,000 distinct CDR3 sequences; under 15% of them were counted only once. The top ten constitute about 0.58% of the sample.

V loses 4 bases, J loses 5 bases, and the germline ends lie 20 bases apart. The CDR3, cysteine through phenylalanine, is 17 amino acids long. This entry keeps only the CDR3 DNA: 51 bases, framed from base 1. The germline V gene yields SGHVS for CDR1 and FNYEAQ for CDR2. This clonotype was seen many times. Its antigen target is currently unknown. Base qualities are not recorded, but no much larger clone differs from it by a single base. The sample comprised whole blood. The origin of this receptor is an adult who was a healthcare worker with PCR-confirmed SARS-CoV-2 infection or an uninfected control (not recorded which). The receptor chain draws on TRBV7-6 and TRBJ2-2; the D gene is perhaps TRBD2, on 7 matching bases. The nucleotide sequence is TGTGCCAGCAGCTACCCCTTGCGGGGGCGCGGAACCGGGGAGCTGTTTTTT. This yields the protein CASSYPLRGRGTGELFF.